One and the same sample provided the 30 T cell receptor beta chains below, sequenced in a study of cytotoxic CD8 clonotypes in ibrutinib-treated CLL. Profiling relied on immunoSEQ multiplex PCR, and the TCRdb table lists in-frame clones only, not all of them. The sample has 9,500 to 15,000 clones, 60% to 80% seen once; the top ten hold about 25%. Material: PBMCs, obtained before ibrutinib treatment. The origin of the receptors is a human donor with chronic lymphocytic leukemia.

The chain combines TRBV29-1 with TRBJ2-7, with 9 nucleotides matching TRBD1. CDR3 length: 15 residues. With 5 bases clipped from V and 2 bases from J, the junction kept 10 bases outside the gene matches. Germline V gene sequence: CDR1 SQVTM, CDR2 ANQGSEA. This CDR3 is CSVIKQGARTYEQYF. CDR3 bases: TGCAGCGTTATTAAACAGGGGGCGCGAACCTACGAGCAGTACTTC.

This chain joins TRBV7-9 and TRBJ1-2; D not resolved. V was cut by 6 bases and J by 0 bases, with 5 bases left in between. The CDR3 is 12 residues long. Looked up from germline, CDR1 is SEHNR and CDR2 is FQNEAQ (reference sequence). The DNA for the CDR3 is TGTGCCAGCAGACTAGCTAACTATGGCTACACCTTC. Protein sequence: CASRLANYGYTF.

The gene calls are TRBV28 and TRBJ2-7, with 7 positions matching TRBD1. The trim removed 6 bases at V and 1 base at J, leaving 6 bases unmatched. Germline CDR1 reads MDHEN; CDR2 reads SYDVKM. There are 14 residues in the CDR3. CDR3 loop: CASSHGQASYEQYF. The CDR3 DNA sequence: TGTGCCAGCAGCCACGGACAGGCATCCTACGAGCAGTACTTC.

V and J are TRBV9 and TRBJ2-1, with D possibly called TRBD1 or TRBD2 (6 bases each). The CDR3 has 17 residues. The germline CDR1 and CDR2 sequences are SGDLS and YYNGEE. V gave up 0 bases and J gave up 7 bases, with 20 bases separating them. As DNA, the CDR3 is TGTGCCAGCAGCGTAGCTATCCCCGGGGGCGGCCCGAATGAGCAGTTCTTC. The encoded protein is CASSVAIPGGGPNEQFF.

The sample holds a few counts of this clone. For the CDR3, the DNA is TGTGCCAGCTCCTCGACGGGACTAGCGGGGAGGCGACAAGAGACCCAGTACTTC. Protein: CASSSTGLAGRRQETQYF. The genes are TRBV5-6 and TRBJ2-5; 13 bases match TRBD2. There are 18 residues in the CDR3. Germline V CDR1 and CDR2: SGHDT, YYEEEE. Trimming removed 7 bases from V and 2 bases from J; junction bases left unmatched: 14.

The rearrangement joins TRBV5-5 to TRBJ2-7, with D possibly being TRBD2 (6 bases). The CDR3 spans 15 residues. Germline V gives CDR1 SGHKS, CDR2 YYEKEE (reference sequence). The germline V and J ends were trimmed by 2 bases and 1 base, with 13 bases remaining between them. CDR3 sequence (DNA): TGTGCCAGCAGCTTCCGGGGGATCGGGTCCTACGAGCAGTACTTC. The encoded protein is CASSFRGIGSYEQYF.

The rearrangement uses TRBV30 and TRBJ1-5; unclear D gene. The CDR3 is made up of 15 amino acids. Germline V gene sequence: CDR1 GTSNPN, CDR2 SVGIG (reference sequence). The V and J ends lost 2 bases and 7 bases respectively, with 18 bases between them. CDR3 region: CAWSPPGRFDQPQHF. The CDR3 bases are TGTGCCTGGAGTCCCCCCGGCAGGTTCGACCAGCCCCAGCATTTT.

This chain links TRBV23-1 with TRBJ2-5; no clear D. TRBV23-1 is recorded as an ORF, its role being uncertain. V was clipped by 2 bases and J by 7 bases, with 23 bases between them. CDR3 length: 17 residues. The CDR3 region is CASSQKNRAAPVRTQYF. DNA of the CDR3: TGCGCCAGCAGTCAAAAAAACCGGGCCGCCCCCGTACGGACCCAGTACTTC.

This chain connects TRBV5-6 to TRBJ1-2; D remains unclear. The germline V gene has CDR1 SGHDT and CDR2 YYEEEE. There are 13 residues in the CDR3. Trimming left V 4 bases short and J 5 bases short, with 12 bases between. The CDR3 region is CASSLTLEYGYTF. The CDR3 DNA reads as TGTGCCAGCAGCCTAACCCTCGAGTATGGCTACACCTTC. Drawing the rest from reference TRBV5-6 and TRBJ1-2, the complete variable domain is DAGVTQSPTHLIKTRGQQVTLRCSPKSGHDTVSWYQQALGQGPQFIFQYYEEEERQRGNFPDRFSGHQFPNYSSELNVNALLLGDSALYLCASSLTLEYGYTFGSGTRLTVV.

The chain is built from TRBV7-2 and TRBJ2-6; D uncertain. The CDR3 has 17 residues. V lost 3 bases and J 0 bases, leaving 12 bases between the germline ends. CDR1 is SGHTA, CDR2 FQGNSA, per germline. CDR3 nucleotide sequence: TGTGCCAGCAGCTTTGGGGTTACAGCCTCTGGGGCCAACGTCCTGACTTTC. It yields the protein CASSFGVTASGANVLTF.

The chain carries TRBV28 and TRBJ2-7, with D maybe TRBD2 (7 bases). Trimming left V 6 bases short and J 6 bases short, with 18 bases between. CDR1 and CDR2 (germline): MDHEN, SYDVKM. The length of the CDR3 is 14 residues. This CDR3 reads CASSLGGALSEQYF. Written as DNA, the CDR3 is TGTGCCAGCAGCCTTGGGGGGGCCCTAAGCGAGCAGTACTTC. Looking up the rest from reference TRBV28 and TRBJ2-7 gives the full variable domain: DVKVTQSSRYLVKRTGEKVFLECVQDMDHENMFWYRQDPGLGLRLIYFSYDVKMKEKGDIPEGYSVSREKKERFSLILESASTNQTSMYLCASSLGGALSEQYFGPGTRLTVT.

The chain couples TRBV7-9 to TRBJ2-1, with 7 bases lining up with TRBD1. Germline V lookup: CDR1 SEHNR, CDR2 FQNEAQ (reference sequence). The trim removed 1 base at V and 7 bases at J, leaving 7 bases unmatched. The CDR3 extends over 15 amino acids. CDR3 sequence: CASSLVSSGGNEQFF. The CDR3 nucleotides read TGTGCCAGCAGCTTAGTTAGTTCAGGGGGTAATGAGCAGTTCTTC.

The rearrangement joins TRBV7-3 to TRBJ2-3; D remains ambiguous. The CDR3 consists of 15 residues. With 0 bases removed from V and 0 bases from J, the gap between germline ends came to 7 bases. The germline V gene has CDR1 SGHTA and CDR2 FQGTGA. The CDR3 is CASSLTRTSTDTQYF. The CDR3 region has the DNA TGTGCCAGCAGCTTAACGCGTACGAGCACAGATACGCAGTATTTT.

The DNA for the CDR3 is TGTGCCAGCAGCACGGGACAGGAAGCTTTCTTT. Translated: CASSTGQEAFF. This chain uses TRBV6-5 with TRBJ1-1; 7 bases are shared with TRBD1. The ends lost 6 bases at V and 8 bases at J; junction bases unmatched: 3. The CDR3 has 11 residues. Germline V gene lookup returns CDR1 MNHEY and CDR2 SVGAGI.

Here the CDR3 reads CASSLGSSYNEQFF. CDR3 DNA sequence: TGTGCCAGCAGCTTGGGTAGCTCCTACAATGAGCAGTTCTTC. The V gene is TRBV5-6, the J gene TRBJ2-1; unclear D gene. Looked up from germline, CDR1 is SGHDT and CDR2 is YYEEEE. The CDR3 has 14 amino acids. V was cut by 0 bases and J by 0 bases, with 4 bases left in between.

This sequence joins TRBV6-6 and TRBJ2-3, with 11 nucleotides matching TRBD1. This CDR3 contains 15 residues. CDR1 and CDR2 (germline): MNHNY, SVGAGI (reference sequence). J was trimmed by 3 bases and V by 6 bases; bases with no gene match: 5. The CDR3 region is CASSPDRGRTDTQYF. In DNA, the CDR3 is TGTGCCAGCAGCCCGGACAGGGGGCGAACAGATACGCAGTATTTT.

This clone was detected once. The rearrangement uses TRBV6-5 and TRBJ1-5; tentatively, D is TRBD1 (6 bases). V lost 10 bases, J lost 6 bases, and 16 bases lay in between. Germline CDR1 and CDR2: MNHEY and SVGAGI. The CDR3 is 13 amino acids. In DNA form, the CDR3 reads TGTGCCAACTTTAGACAGGTTGGTCAGCCCCAGCATTTT. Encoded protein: CANFRQVGQPQHF.

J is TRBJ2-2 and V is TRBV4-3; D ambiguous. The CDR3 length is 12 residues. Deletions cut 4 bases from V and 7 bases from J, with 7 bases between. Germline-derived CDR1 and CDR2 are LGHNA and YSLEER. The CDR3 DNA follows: TGCGCCAGCAGCCTCTCGGACGGGGAGCTGTTTTTT. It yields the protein CASSLSDGELFF.

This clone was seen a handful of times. CDR3 DNA: TGCGCCAGCAGCTTGCAAGCAGGGAGCTACACCTTC. This codes for CASSLQAGSYTF. The rearrangement links TRBV5-1 to TRBJ1-2, with a possible D match to TRBD1 (5 bases). The V gene's germline CDR1 is SGHRS and CDR2 YFSETQ. CDR3 size: 12 residues. Trimming removed 1 base at V and 9 bases at J, with 10 bases between.

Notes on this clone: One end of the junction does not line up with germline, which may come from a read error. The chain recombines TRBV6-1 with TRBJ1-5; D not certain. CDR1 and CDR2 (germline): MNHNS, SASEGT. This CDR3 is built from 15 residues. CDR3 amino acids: CATKETVISHQPQHF. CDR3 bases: TGTGCCACCAAGGAAACAGTCATTAGCCATCAGCCCCAGCATTTT.

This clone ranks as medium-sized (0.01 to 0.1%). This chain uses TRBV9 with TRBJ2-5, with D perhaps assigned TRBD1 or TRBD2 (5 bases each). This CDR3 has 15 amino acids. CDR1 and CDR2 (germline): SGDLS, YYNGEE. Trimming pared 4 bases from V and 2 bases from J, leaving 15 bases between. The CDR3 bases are TGTGCCAGCAGCCCGATACGGGGCGGTCAAGAGACCCAGTACTTC. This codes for CASSPIRGGQETQYF.

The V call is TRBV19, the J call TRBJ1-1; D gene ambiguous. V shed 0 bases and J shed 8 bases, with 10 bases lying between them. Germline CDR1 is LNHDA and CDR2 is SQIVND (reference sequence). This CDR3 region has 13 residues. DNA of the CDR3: TGTGCCAGTAGTATAGATCGGATCACAGAAGCTTTCTTT. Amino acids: CASSIDRITEAFF.

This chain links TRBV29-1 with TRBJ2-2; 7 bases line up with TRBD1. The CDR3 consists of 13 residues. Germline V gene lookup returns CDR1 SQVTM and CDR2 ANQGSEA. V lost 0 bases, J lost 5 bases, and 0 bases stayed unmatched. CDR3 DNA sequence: TGCAGCGTTGAAGAGACAGGGACCGGGGAGCTGTTTTTT. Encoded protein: CSVEETGTGELFF.

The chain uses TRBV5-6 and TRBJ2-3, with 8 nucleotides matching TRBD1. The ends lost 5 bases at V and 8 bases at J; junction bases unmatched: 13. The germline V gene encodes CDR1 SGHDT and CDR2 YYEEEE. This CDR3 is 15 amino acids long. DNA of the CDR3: TGTGCCAGCAGTCGCGACAGGGGAGCAGCGGGTACGCAGTATTTT. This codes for CASSRDRGAAGTQYF.

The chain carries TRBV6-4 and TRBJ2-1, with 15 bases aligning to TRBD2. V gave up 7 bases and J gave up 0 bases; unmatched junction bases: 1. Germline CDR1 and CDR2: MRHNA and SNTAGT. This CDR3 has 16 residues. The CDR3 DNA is TGTGCCAGCAAGGGACTAGCGGGGGGCTCCTACAATGAGCAGTTCTTC. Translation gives CASKGLAGGSYNEQFF.

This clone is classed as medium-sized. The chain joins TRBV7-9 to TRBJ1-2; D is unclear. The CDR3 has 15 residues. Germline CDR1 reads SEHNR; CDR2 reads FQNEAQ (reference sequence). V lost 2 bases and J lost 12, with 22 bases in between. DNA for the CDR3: TGTGCCAGCAGCTTAAGTTCGCGGGATCTGGGTATCGACACCTTC. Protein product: CASSLSSRDLGIDTF.

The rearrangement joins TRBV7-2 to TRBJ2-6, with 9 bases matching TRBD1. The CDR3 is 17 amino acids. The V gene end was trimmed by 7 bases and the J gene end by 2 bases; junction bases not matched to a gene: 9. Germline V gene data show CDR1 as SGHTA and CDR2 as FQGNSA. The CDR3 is CASISGQGRAGANVLTF. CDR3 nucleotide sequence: TGTGCCAGCATCTCAGGACAGGGGAGGGCTGGGGCCAACGTCCTGACTTTC.

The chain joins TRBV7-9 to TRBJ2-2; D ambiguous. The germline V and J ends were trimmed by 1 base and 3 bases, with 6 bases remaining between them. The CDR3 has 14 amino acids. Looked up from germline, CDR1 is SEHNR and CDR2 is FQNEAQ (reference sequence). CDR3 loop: CASSLDVDTGELFF. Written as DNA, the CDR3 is TGTGCCAGCAGCTTAGATGTTGACACCGGGGAGCTGTTTTTT.

CDR3 sequence reads: CASSPPGGIIAEAFF. CDR3 nucleotide sequence: TGTGCCAGCTCACCACCGGGAGGGATAATAGCTGAAGCTTTCTTT. This chain links TRBV18 with TRBJ1-1; D gene uncertain. The CDR3 contains 15 residues. V was pared by 0 bases and J by 6 bases, with 14 bases between. Germline assignment: CDR1 KGHSH and CDR2 LQKENI.

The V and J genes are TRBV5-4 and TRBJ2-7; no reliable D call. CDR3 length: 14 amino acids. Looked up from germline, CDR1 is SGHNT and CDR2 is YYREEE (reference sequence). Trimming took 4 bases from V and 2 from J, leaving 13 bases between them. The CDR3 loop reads CASSTMRTPYEQYF. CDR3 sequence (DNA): TGTGCCAGCAGCACCATGAGAACTCCCTACGAGCAGTACTTC.